The 18 T cell receptor beta chains in this list originate from one sample, sequenced in a study of graft-versus-host responses after intestinal transplantation. Sequencing was performed with immunoSEQ multiplex PCR; in TCRdb, only in-frame clones are kept and a portion is missing. The table includes about 3,900 clones, nearly 85% detected once. Described time point: postoperative day 105 after intestinal transplantation (dayNNNN = postoperative day). Tissue processing of the graft released intraepithelial and lamina propria lymphocytes from it. The sequencing here drew on ileum tissue, taken 105 days after intestinal transplantation. These receptor sequences come from a human patient who received an intestinal transplant, so some T cells may come from the graft donor.

The V and J genes are TRBV4-1 and TRBJ1-2, with D possibly being TRBD1 (6 bases). Trimming took off 2 bases at V and 5 bases at J, with 15 bases between the two ends. CDR1 and CDR2 (germline): MGHRA, YSYEKL. The CDR3 is made up of 15 amino acids. For the CDR3, the DNA is TGCGCCAGCAGCCAAAACACAGGGACCTGGTATGGCTACACCTTC. Translation: CASSQNTGTWYGYTF.

The J gene is TRBJ2-1, the V gene TRBV5-6; 10 bases fit TRBD2. V was pared by 4 bases and J by 5 bases, with 6 bases of the junction left unmatched. The CDR3 spans 15 residues. Germline CDR1 is SGHDT and CDR2 is YYEEEE. The CDR3 loop is CASSGKLAGDNEQFF. The CDR3 DNA reads TGTGCCAGCAGCGGGAAGCTAGCGGGGGACAATGAGCAGTTCTTC. The complete variable domain, with remaining parts taken from reference TRBV5-6 and TRBJ2-1, reads DAGVTQSPTHLIKTRGQQVTLRCSPKSGHDTVSWYQQALGQGPQFIFQYYEEEERQRGNFPDRFSGHQFPNYSSELNVNALLLGDSALYLCASSGKLAGDNEQFFGPGTRLTVL.

The chain joins TRBV4-3 to TRBJ2-2; 8 bases line up with TRBD2. The junction had 9 bases not matched to a gene; V was cut back by 4 bases and J by 5 bases. The CDR3 loop spans 16 amino acids. Germline V gene sequence: CDR1 LGHNA, CDR2 YSLEER. CDR3 loop: CASSPTPGLETGELFF. CDR3 coding DNA: TGCGCCAGCAGCCCGACGCCGGGACTAGAGACCGGGGAGCTGTTTTTT.

The J gene is TRBJ1-5, the V gene TRBV25-1; 9 bases map to TRBD1. Germline loops: CDR1 MGHDK, CDR2 SYGVNS. V was clipped by 4 bases and J by 6 bases; unmatched bases: 1. The length of the CDR3 is 13 residues. The CDR3 reads CASSGTGVQPQHF. The CDR3 nucleotides read TGTGCCAGCAGTGGGACAGGGGTTCAGCCCCAGCATTTT. Using reference TRBV25-1 and TRBJ1-5 for the parts outside the CDR3, the full variable domain is EADIYQTPRYLVIGTGKKITLECSQTMGHDKMYWYQQDPGMELHLIHYSYGVNSTEKGDLSSESTVSRIRTEHFPLTLESARPSHTSQYLCASSGTGVQPQHFGDGTRLSIL.

The chain uses TRBV10-3 and TRBJ2-3; no definite D call. Trimming left V 7 bases short and J 2 bases short, with 13 bases between. Germline V lookup: CDR1 ENHRY, CDR2 SYGVKD. The CDR3 contains 14 residues. DNA for the CDR3: TGTGCCATCAAAGCTTCTGGGTACACAGATACGCAGTATTTT. This codes for CAIKASGYTDTQYF.

The J gene is TRBJ1-4, the V gene TRBV11-3; 9 bases line up with TRBD1. The V gene end was trimmed by 4 bases and the J gene end by 0 bases; junction bases not matched to a gene: 15. The CDR3 is 20 amino acids. Germline V lookup: CDR1 SGHNT, CDR2 YENEEA. CDR3 protein: CASSWGTGFSQIATNEKLFF. The CDR3 DNA reads as TGTGCCAGCAGCTGGGGGACAGGGTTTTCCCAGATTGCAACTAATGAAAAACTGTTTTTT.

This clone has only one observation. The rearrangement joins TRBV18 to TRBJ2-4; 10 bases are a match to TRBD1. CDR3 length: 18 amino acids. V trimming: 6 bases; J trimming: 7 bases; junction bases outside the gene matches: 18. Germline assignment: CDR1 KGHSH and CDR2 LQKENI. CDR3 protein: CASSPGTGETRRRNIQYF. The CDR3 bases are TGTGCCAGCTCTCCCGGGACAGGGGAAACTCGGCGTCGTAACATTCAGTACTTC.

The rearrangement uses TRBV25-1 and TRBJ2-7; no definite D call. The CDR3 runs to 10 residues. Germline lookup yields CDR1 MGHDK and CDR2 SYGVNS. Trimming took 3 bases from V and 7 from J, leaving 4 bases between them. The CDR3 DNA is TGTGCCAGCAGTGACCGGGAGCAGTACTTC. As protein: CASSDREQYF.

The chain joins TRBV25-1 to TRBJ1-2, with D unclear. The germline V and J ends were trimmed by 2 bases and 4 bases, with 14 bases remaining between them. CDR1 is MGHDK, CDR2 SYGVNS, per germline. The length of the CDR3 is 15 residues. In DNA, the CDR3 is TGTGCCAGCAGTGAAGGGCAGGATTGGGGCTATGGCTACACCTTC. It yields the protein CASSEGQDWGYGYTF.

The gene calls are TRBV5-4 and TRBJ2-3; D is ambiguous. In germline, CDR1 is SGHNT, CDR2 YYREEE (reference sequence). The CDR3 runs 13 residues. Trimming left V 0 bases short and J 1 base short, with 3 bases between. The CDR3 is CASSLAGTDTQYF. The CDR3 coding sequence is TGTGCCAGCAGCTTGGCGGGCACAGATACGCAGTATTTT.

The sample holds one count of this clone. The rearrangement links TRBV21-1 to TRBJ2-5; the tabulated D call, TRBD1, remains unverified against the DNA. TRBV21-1 is recorded as a pseudogene. The length of the CDR3 is 15 residues. Here the CDR3 DNA reads TGTGCCAGCAGCAAAAAGAGTCCACAGGGAGAGACCCAGTACTTC. Protein: CASSKKSPQGETQYF.

The chain employs TRBV14 and TRBJ1-1, with TRBD1 identical over 9 bases. V lost 6 bases, J lost 0 bases, and 2 bases stayed unmatched. The germline V gene has CDR1 SGHDN and CDR2 FVKESK. This CDR3 comprises 14 residues. This CDR3 reads CASRRTGVNTEAFF. DNA of the CDR3: TGTGCCAGCAGACGGACAGGGGTGAACACTGAAGCTTTCTTT. Supplemented by reference TRBV14 and TRBJ1-1, the full variable domain reads EAGVTQFPSHSVIEKGQTVTLRCDPISGHDNLYWYRRVMGKEIKFLLHFVKESKQDESGMPNNRFLAERTGGTYSTLKVQPAELEDSGVYFCASRRTGVNTEAFFGQGTRLTVV.

For the CDR3, the DNA is TGTGCCAGCAGCCAAGATAACACAGATACGCAGTATTTT. Protein: CASSQDNTDTQYF. The chain recombines TRBV4-2 with TRBJ2-3; no clear D. The germline V gene encodes CDR1 LGHNA and CDR2 YNFKEQ. The ends were cut back, 0 bases at V and 2 bases at J, with 3 bases in the middle. There are 13 residues in the CDR3.

This clone has more than one count but fewer than ten. V is TRBV5-1 and J is TRBJ2-7, with 7 nucleotides matching TRBD1. Germline CDR1 and CDR2: SGHRS and YFSETQ. CDR3 length: 15 residues. Trimming at V came to 5 bases and at J to 2 bases, leaving 10 bases not matched to a gene. This CDR3 reads CASRKDWTGPYEQYF. In DNA form, the CDR3 reads TGCGCCAGCAGAAAAGACTGGACAGGACCCTACGAGCAGTACTTC.

The V gene is TRBV10-1, the J gene TRBJ2-1; the match to TRBD2 covers 14 bases. Per germline, CDR1 WNHNN and CDR2 SYGVQD (reference sequence). CDR3 size: 19 residues. V shed 4 bases, J shed 1 base, and the junction held 9 bases outside the gene matches. The CDR3 loop is CASSVLGTSGSASYNEQFF. CDR3 bases: TGCGCCAGCAGTGTGTTGGGGACTAGCGGGAGTGCATCCTACAATGAGCAGTTCTTC.

Details on this clone: Other DNA sequences in this specimen translate into the identical CDR3. The rearrangement uses TRBV21-1 and TRBJ2-7; TRBD1, the table's D call, lacks a check against the DNA. TRBV21-1 is a known pseudogene. The CDR3 is 17 amino acids. CDR3: CASSKAGPGTSSYEQYF. CDR3 nucleotide sequence: TGTGCCAGCAGCAAAGCCGGCCCAGGGACAAGCTCCTACGAGCAGTACTTC.

The chain uses TRBV6-1 and TRBJ2-7; D is possibly TRBD2 (6 bases). There are 14 residues in the CDR3. From germline, CDR1 is MNHNS and CDR2 SASEGT. V lost 7 bases to trimming and J lost 4 bases, with 17 bases between them. Here the CDR3 reads CASKKTGVGYEQYF. The DNA for the CDR3 is TGTGCCAGCAAAAAGACGGGGGTTGGGTACGAGCAGTACTTC.

The chain couples TRBV5-1 to TRBJ2-7; TRBD2 matches 7 bases. This CDR3 region has 15 residues. Per germline, CDR1 SGHRS and CDR2 YFSETQ. After removal of 2 bases from V and 9 bases from J, the junction contained 14 bases not matched to a gene. CDR3 residues: CASSLYVQGGSGQYF. The CDR3 DNA is TGCGCCAGCAGCTTATATGTCCAGGGCGGGAGCGGGCAGTACTTC. Using reference TRBV5-1 and TRBJ2-7 for the parts outside the CDR3, the full variable domain is KAGVTQTPRYLIKTRGQQVTLSCSPISGHRSVSWYQQTPGQGLQFLFEYFSETQRNKGNFPGRFSGRQFSNSRSEMNVSTLELGDSALYLCASSLYVQGGSGQYFGPGTRLTVT.